This T cell receptor (beta chain) was recovered during a study of cytomegalovirus exposure and HLA in healthy donors (dated by TCRdb to about 2017). For the wider study: The 650 to 750 repertoires of the first cohort and the 95 to 150 validation repertoires were produced on the same platform, according to a later analysis. The study aimed to test whether signatures of past pathogen exposure could be identified by cataloging public T cell receptors. In addition to the first cohort of roughly 670 subjects, a separate validation cohort of about 120 different subjects was used. High-throughput TCR immunosequencing, statistical association of individual TCRs with disease status, and machine learning were combined to predict cytomegalovirus infection status.

The germline V gene specifies SGHVS as CDR1 and FQNEAQ as CDR2. Cut back by 5 bases and 0 bases, the V and J ends lie 19 bases apart. The cysteine opens and the phenylalanine closes a CDR3 of 18 amino acids. The DNA shown is the 54-base CDR3, in frame from base 1. The donors belonged to the validation cohort of 120 subjects, which was separate from the approximately 660-subject first cohort. The receptor library was made with the immunoSEQ multiplex PCR assay. Concerning the study's data processing: A statistical classification framework was developed to diagnose cytomegalovirus status using the catalog of TCR beta chain sequences. The table comes from immuneACCESS by way of TCRdb, which keeps in-frame sequences with V and J called. Part of the clones is missing from these tables; in studies checked, under half for an unresolved V gene and the rest for unknown reasons. The V and J calls and the clone size are those of that table, but D and trimming were determined from the DNA. The sample includes some 140,000 clones, with approximately 84% observed a single time. Of the sample, 1.4% to 1.5% is held by the ten largest clones.

Overall results and qualifications from the work: Of the cluster scores, 94% were above 0 in a later analysis, which found that TCRs clustered in the first cohort also tended to co-occur in the approximately 110 validation repertoires. Three of the identified cytomegalovirus-associated TCR beta chains were confirmed in vitro to be specific for cytomegalovirus antigens. Across donors, most TCR sequences were observed very rarely, whereas some public TCRs were present in many individuals. The study gave a list of about 160 TCR beta chains associated with cytomegalovirus. The classifier was reported to diagnose cytomegalovirus status with high specificity and sensitivity in both the original cohort and the validation cohort. The validation cohort had no HLA typing available for a later analysis, so co-occurrence within that cohort was assessed over all 130 or so repertoires. The authors suggested that the approach could potentially be generalized to other disease states and immunological phenotypes.

This clone was seen once. Its binding antigen is unknown. No base quality values were provided; no much bigger clone lies one nucleotide off. The sequence derives from a woman aged 25 to 39 in good health and CMV-seronegative. Rearrangement joined TRBV7-8 to TRBJ2-2; the D segment could be TRBD2, given 6 matching bases. The specimen sequenced was PBMCs. The CDR3 region has the sequence CASSLRPLAPTNTGELFF. The nucleotides are TGTGCCAGCAGCCTACGCCCCCTAGCGCCTACGAACACCGGGGAGCTGTTTTTT.